Below, one T cell receptor beta chain is given with its context. The sample belongs to a study of blood T cells in healthy people across ages. Donors were systemically healthy Caucasian individuals from Russia aged roughly 6 to 95 years. The study isolated at least 6.5 million PBMCs from each sample. It was with a sample-barcoded 5' primer and a J-beta primer mix that a second PCR of roughly 7 to 12 cycles was run. One entry per CDR3 protein, called by TCRdb with MiXCR from the 5' RACE reads. Of just under 750,000 distinct CDR3 sequences listed, 22% are singletons. The V gene's germline CDR1 is SGHTA and CDR2 FQGNSA. The CDR3 sequence is 15 residues long. With V trimmed by 7 bases and J by 5 bases, 11 bases remained unmatched.

This TCR derives from a man in his 70s in good health. The V call is TRBV7-2, the J call TRBJ2-5; 9 bases are a match to TRBD2. Sequencing was done on a sample of blood. CDR3 sequence: CASTIGSGSGETQYF. CDR3 bases: TGTGCCAGCACCATCGGTAGCGGGAGCGGTGAGACCCAGTACTTC.